This T cell receptor (beta chain) was found in a study of patients and donors after allogeneic stem cell transplantation. Trimming took 1 base from V and 7 from J, leaving 14 bases between them. This CDR3 has 16 amino acids. The germline V gene encodes CDR1 SNHLY and CDR2 FYNNEI. MiXCR was run by TCRdb on the RT-PCR reads, yielding one entry per CDR3 protein. The sample carries 190,000 or so distinct CDR3 sequences, around 40% recorded once. The receptor's source is a human donor who was either an allogeneic HSCT recipient or a stem cell or donor lymphocyte infusion donor (not recorded which). It is not recorded whose cells these are; they may come from a transplant donor. Input material: blood, either unsorted or a sorted T cell fraction (not recorded which). V is TRBV2 and J is TRBJ1-6; TRBD1 is a possible D gene (6 bases). The CDR3 spells CASSEEGVTTNSPLHF. The CDR3 nucleotides are TGTGCCAGCAGTGAAGAGGGGGTGACTACGAATTCACCCCTCCACTTT. The full variable domain, completed using reference TRBV2 and TRBJ1-6, is EPEVTQTPSHQVTQMGQEVILRCVPISNHLYFYWYRQILGQKVEFLVSFYNNEISEKSEIFDDQFSVERPDGSNFTLKIRSTKLEDSAMYFCASSEEGVTTNSPLHFGNGTRLTVT.